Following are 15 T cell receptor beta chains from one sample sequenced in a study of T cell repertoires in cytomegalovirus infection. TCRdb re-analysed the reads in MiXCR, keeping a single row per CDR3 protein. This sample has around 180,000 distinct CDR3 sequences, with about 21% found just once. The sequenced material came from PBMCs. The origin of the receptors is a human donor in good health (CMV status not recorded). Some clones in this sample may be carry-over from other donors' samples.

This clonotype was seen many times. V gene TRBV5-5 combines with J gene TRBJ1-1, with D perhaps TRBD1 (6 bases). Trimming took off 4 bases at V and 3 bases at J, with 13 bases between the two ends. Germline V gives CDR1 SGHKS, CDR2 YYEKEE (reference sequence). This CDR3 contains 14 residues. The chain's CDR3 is CASSPTGRDTEAFF. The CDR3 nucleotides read TGTGCCAGCAGCCCGACAGGCAGGGACACTGAAGCTTTCTTT.

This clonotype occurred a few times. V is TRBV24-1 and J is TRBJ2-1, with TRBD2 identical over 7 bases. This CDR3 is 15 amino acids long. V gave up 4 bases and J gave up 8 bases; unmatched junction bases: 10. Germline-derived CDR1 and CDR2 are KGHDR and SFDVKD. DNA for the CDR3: TGTGCCACCAGTGACCATGGACTAGGGAGCGATGAGCAGTTCTTC. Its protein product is CATSDHGLGSDEQFF.

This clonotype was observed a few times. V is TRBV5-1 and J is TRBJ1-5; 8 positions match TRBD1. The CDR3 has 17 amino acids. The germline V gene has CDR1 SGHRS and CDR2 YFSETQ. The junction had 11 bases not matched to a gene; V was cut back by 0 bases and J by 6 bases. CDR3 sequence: CASSLDGGDRGGQPQHF. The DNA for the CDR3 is TGCGCCAGCAGCTTGGACGGCGGAGACAGGGGAGGTCAGCCCCAGCATTTT. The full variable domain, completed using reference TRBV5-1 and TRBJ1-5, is KAGVTQTPRYLIKTRGQQVTLSCSPISGHRSVSWYQQTPGQGLQFLFEYFSETQRNKGNFPGRFSGRQFSNSRSEMNVSTLELGDSALYLCASSLDGGDRGGQPQHFGDGTRLSIL.

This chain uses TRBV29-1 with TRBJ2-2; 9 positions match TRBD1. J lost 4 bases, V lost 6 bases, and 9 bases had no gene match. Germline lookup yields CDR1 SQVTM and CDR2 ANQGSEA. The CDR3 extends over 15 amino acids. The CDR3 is CSVQTQTGGTGELFF. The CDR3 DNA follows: TGCAGCGTCCAGACCCAGACAGGGGGCACCGGGGAGCTGTTTTTT.

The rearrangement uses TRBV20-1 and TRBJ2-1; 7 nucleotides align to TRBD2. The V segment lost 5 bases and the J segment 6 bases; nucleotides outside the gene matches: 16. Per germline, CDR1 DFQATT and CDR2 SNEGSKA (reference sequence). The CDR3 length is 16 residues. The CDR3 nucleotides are TGCAGTGCTCTGAACCGTTCTAGCGGAACGAGCAATGAGCAGTTCTTC. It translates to CSALNRSSGTSNEQFF.

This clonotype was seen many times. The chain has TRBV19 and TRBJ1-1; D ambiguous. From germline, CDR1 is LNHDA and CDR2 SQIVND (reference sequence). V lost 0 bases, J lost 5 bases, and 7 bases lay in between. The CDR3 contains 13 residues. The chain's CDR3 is CASSIDGPTEAFF. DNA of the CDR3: TGTGCCAGTAGTATAGATGGCCCTACTGAAGCTTTCTTT. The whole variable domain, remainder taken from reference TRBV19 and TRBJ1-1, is DGGITQSPKYLFRKEGQNVTLSCEQNLNHDAMYWYRQDPGQGLRLIYYSQIVNDFQKGDIAEGYSVSREKKESFPLTVTSAQKNPTAFYLCASSIDGPTEAFFGQGTRLTVV.

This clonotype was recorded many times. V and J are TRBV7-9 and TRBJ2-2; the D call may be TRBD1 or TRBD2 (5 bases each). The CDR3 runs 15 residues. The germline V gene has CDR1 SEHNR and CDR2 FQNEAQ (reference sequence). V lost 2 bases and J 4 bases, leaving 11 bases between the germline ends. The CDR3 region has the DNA TGTGCCAGCAGCTTATTGGCAGGGAGCACCGGGGAGCTGTTTTTT. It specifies CASSLLAGSTGELFF.

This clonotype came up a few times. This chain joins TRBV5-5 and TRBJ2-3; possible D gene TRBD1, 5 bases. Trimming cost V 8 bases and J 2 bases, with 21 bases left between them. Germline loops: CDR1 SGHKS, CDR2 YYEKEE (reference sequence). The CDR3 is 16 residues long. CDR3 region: CASKTQGQGYTDTQYF. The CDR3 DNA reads TGTGCCAGTAAAACTCAAGGGCAGGGATACACAGATACGCAGTATTTT. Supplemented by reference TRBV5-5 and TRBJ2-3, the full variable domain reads DAGVTQSPTHLIKTRGQQVTLRCSPISGHKSVSWYQQVLGQGPQFIFQYYEKEERGRGNFPDRFSARQFPNYSSELNVNALLLGDSALYLCASKTQGQGYTDTQYFGPGTRLTVL.

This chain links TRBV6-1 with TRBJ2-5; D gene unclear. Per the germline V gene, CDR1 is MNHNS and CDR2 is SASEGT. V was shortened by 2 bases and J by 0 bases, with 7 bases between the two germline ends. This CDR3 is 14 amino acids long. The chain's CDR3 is CASSESVYQETQYF. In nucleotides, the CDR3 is TGTGCCAGCAGTGAATCTGTATACCAAGAGACCCAGTACTTC.

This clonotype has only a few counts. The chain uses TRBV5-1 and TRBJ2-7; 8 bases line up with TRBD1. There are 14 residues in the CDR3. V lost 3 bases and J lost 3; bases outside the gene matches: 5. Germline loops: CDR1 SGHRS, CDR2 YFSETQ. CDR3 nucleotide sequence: TGCGCCAGCAGCTATGACAGGGGAGACTACGAGCAGTACTTC. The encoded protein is CASSYDRGDYEQYF.

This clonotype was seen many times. The CDR3 nucleotides are TGTGCCAGCAGCGTGATTGGCGGGGCTGGGAAGACTGAAGCTTTCTTT. Translation: CASSVIGGAGKTEAFF. The V and J genes are TRBV28 and TRBJ1-1, with a weak D call TRBD1 (5 bases). Germline-derived CDR1 and CDR2 are MDHEN and SYDVKM. Trimming removed 6 bases from V and 5 bases from J, with 22 bases in between. This CDR3 is built from 16 residues. Using reference TRBV28 and TRBJ1-1 for the parts outside the CDR3, the full variable domain is DVKVTQSSRYLVKRTGEKVFLECVQDMDHENMFWYRQDPGLGLRLIYFSYDVKMKEKGDIPEGYSVSREKKERFSLILESASTNQTSMYLCASSVIGGAGKTEAFFGQGTRLTVV.

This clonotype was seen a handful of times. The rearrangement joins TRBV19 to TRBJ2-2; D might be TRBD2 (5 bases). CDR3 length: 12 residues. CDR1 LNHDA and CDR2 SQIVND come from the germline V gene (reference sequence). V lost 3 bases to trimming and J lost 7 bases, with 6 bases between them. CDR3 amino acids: CASSIAGGELFF. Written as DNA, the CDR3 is TGTGCCAGTAGTATCGCGGGCGGGGAGCTGTTTTTT. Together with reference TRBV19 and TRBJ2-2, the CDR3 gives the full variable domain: DGGITQSPKYLFRKEGQNVTLSCEQNLNHDAMYWYRQDPGQGLRLIYYSQIVNDFQKGDIAEGYSVSREKKESFPLTVTSAQKNPTAFYLCASSIAGGELFFGEGSRLTVL.

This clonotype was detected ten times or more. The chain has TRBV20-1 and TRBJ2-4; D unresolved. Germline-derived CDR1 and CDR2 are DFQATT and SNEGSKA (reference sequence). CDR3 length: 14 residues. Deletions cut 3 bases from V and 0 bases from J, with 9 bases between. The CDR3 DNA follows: TGCAGTGCTAGCGACGTCTCAGCCAAAAACATTCAGTACTTC. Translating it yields CSASDVSAKNIQYF.

DNA of the CDR3: TGTGCCAGCAGTAAACGGACGGCTGCAACTAATGAAAAACTGTTTTTT. The encoded protein is CASSKRTAATNEKLFF. V and J are TRBV7-4 and TRBJ1-4, with unresolved D. Germline loops: CDR1 SGHVT, CDR2 SQSDAQ. The CDR3 extends over 16 amino acids. Trimming took 6 bases from V and 0 from J, leaving 14 bases between them.

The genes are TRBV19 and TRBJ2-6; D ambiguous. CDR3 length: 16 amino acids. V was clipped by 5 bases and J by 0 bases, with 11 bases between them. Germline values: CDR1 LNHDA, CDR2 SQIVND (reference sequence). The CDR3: CASSQSRLSGANVLTF. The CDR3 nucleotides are TGTGCCAGTAGTCAGAGTAGACTCTCTGGGGCCAACGTCCTGACTTTC.